This record concerns one T cell receptor beta chain sequence. Antigen unknown. This specimen comes from a study of cytomegalovirus exposure and HLA in healthy donors. General study findings and limits: The authors judged a highly shared variant cluster likely a sequencing artifact. Later analysis demonstrated an association between a missense DCLRE1C variant and TCR beta V- and J-gene trimming.

Everyone who donated was a healthy bone marrow donor. At collection, donors were nominally healthy, but unrecorded immune exposures were probable. V gave up 3 bases and J gave up 1 base, with 21 bases separating them. Germline V gene sequence: CDR1 ENHRY, CDR2 SYGVKD. There are 18 residues in the CDR3. Use of 60 Vbeta and 13 Jbeta primers characterized the PCR. Sequencing was performed with immunoSEQ multiplex PCR; in TCRdb, only in-frame clones are kept and a portion is missing. The sample contains around 180,000 clones, around 84% of which appear only once. The chain uses TRBV10-3 and TRBJ1-1, with TRBD1 as a possible D gene (5 bases). The receptor comes from a woman under 30 in good health and CMV-seronegative. Sequenced input: PBMCs. The CDR3: CAISDLNFGQLRNTEAFF. CDR3 in DNA: TGTGCCATCAGTGACCTAAATTTTGGACAACTCAGGAACACTGAAGCTTTCTTT.